The 17 T cell receptor beta chains below all came from one sample that was sequenced in a study of post-analysis software for immune sequencing data. Antigens for these TCRs are unknown. General study findings and limits: Among a few TRBV segments more frequent in patients than controls were TRBV5-6, TRBV5-1 and TRBV20-1.

Unique-molecular-identifier-tagged TCR beta cDNA libraries were used. MiXCR, applied by TCRdb to the PCR reads, yields one record per CDR3 protein. Among a few hundred thousand distinct CDR3 sequences listed, nearly 45% were seen once. Sequenced material: blood. The receptors originated from a girl between 10 and 17 years old with multiple sclerosis.

The chain uses TRBV10-2 and TRBJ2-7; 8 nucleotides match TRBD1. The V and J ends lost 3 bases and 1 base, in that order; junction bases with no gene match: 11. The CDR3 covers 17 residues. Germline values: CDR1 WSHSY, CDR2 SAAADI. CDR3 sequence (DNA): TGCGCCAGCAGTGACCCCGGGACAGGTATTTGGTCCTACGAGCAGTACTTC. This gives the protein CASSDPGTGIWSYEQYF.

The J gene is TRBJ1-5, the V gene TRBV20-1, with 12 bases identical to TRBD1. The germline V gene encodes CDR1 DFQATT and CDR2 SNEGSKA (reference sequence). V lost 3 bases and J lost 7; bases outside the gene matches: 4. The CDR3 spans 14 residues. The CDR3 reads CSARGTGGGQPQHF. As DNA, the CDR3 is TGCAGTGCTAGGGGGACAGGGGGCGGGCAGCCCCAGCATTTT.

This clonotype was counted a few times. The chain links TRBV25-1 to TRBJ2-7; 7 bases match TRBD1. J lost 2 bases, V lost 7 bases, and 8 bases had no gene match. CDR1 is MGHDK, CDR2 SYGVNS, per germline. This CDR3 has 14 residues. The CDR3 region has the DNA TGTGCCAGCACCGGATGGGACAGACCCTACGAGCAGTACTTC. Translating gives CASTGWDRPYEQYF.

The J gene is TRBJ2-7, the V gene TRBV20-1; TRBD1 matches at 8 bases. V gave up 6 bases and J gave up 2 bases; unmatched junction bases: 12. Germline loops: CDR1 DFQATT, CDR2 SNEGSKA (reference sequence). The CDR3 is made up of 15 amino acids. The CDR3 region has the DNA TGCAGTGCGCGTACGGGACAGGCCCATACCTACGAGCAGTACTTC. Translating gives CSARTGQAHTYEQYF.

This clonotype was seen more than once but under ten times. This rearrangement joins TRBV15 to TRBJ2-7, with D possibly being TRBD2 (6 bases). The length of the CDR3 is 16 residues. The germline V and J ends were trimmed by 3 bases and 0 bases, with 15 bases remaining between them. CDR1 is LNHNV, CDR2 YYDKDF, per germline (reference sequence). CDR3 protein: CATSRNPGLSSYEQYF. Here the CDR3 DNA reads TGTGCCACCAGCAGGAACCCGGGACTCAGCTCCTACGAGCAGTACTTC.

The chain is built from TRBV7-2 and TRBJ2-4; D is unclear. Germline V gene lookup returns CDR1 SGHTA and CDR2 FQGNSA. Trimming took off 0 bases at V and 0 bases at J, with 12 bases between the two ends. This CDR3 spans 17 amino acids. CDR3 protein: CASSLAAGQLAKNIQYF. The CDR3 DNA reads as TGTGCCAGCAGCTTAGCAGCCGGGCAGTTAGCCAAAAACATTCAGTACTTC.

On this clonotype: One junction end does not reproduce the germline sequence, and a read error may be involved. The rearrangement uses TRBV20-1 and TRBJ1-5; 12 nucleotides agree with TRBD1. The CDR3 is 17 amino acids. Per germline, CDR1 DFQATT and CDR2 SNEGSKA (reference sequence). CDR3 amino acids: CSAGDPGQGAKGRPQHF. The CDR3 DNA follows: TGCAGTGCTGGAGACCCGGGACAGGGGGCTAAAGGTAGGCCCCAGCATTTT.

The chain links TRBV29-1 to TRBJ2-5; no firm D call. The germline V and J ends were trimmed by 3 bases and 1 base, with 9 bases remaining between them. Germline CDR1 reads SQVTM; CDR2 reads ANQGSEA. This CDR3 region has 13 residues. CDR3: CSVDQALQETQYF. CDR3 nucleotide sequence: TGCAGCGTTGATCAGGCCCTCCAAGAGACCCAGTACTTC.

This clonotype turned up a few times. The chain joins TRBV6-2 or TRBV6-3 to TRBJ2-7; possible D gene TRBD2, 7 bases. The V end was cut by 8 bases, the J end by 4 bases, with 12 bases between. From germline, CDR1 is MNHEY and CDR2 SVGEGT. The CDR3 is 12 residues long. The CDR3 region has the DNA TGTGCCAGCCGCCGGGGGGCGTACGAGCAGTACTTC. Its protein is CASRRGAYEQYF.

CDR3 protein: CASRTGTFNEQFF. For the CDR3, the DNA is TGTGCCAGCAGGACCGGGACTTTCAATGAGCAGTTCTTC. The V and J genes are TRBV27 and TRBJ2-1, with D maybe TRBD2 (6 bases). Trimming left V 6 bases short and J 6 bases short, with 12 bases between. This CDR3 is 13 amino acids long. CDR1 and CDR2 (germline): MNHEY, SMNVEV (reference sequence).

This clonotype was seen more than once but under ten times. The chain couples TRBV30 to TRBJ2-7; D not certain. Per the germline V gene, CDR1 is GTSNPN and CDR2 is SVGIG (reference sequence). V was shortened by 0 bases and J by 3 bases, with 6 bases between the two germline ends. The CDR3 covers 12 residues. In DNA form, the CDR3 reads TGTGCCTGGAGTGTAAACAGCTACGAGCAGTACTTC. This gives the protein CAWSVNSYEQYF.

The CDR3 loop reads CASSQEWYDEQFF. DNA for the CDR3: TGCGCCAGCAGCCAAGAATGGTACGATGAGCAGTTCTTC. The chain links TRBV4-1 to TRBJ2-1; D is unclear. The CDR3 is 13 residues long. The germline V gene encodes CDR1 MGHRA and CDR2 YSYEKL. V lost 0 bases and J lost 8, with 8 bases in between.

V and J are TRBV6-5 and TRBJ1-2; possible D gene TRBD1, 5 bases. Trimming stripped 4 bases from V and 8 bases from J, with 11 bases between. The CDR3 totals 12 residues. CDR1 is MNHEY and CDR2 is SVGAGI in the germline V gene. CDR3 nucleotides: TGTGCCAGCAGTTCCCCGGAGGGGGGCTACACCTTC. This codes for CASSSPEGGYTF.

V and J are TRBV5-1 and TRBJ1-2; D may be TRBD1 (6 bases). The V and J ends lost 0 bases and 4 bases respectively, with 13 bases between them. The length of the CDR3 is 15 residues. CDR1 and CDR2 (germline): SGHRS, YFSETQ. CDR3 sequence reads: CASSLAVADSYGYTF. CDR3 DNA sequence: TGCGCCAGCAGCTTGGCCGTCGCGGACAGCTATGGCTACACCTTC.

This clonotype was seen more than once but under ten times. V and J are TRBV6-2 or TRBV6-3 and TRBJ2-6; D gene ambiguous. The CDR3 loop spans 14 amino acids. Per the germline V gene, CDR1 is MNHEY and CDR2 is SVGEGT. Trimming took off 7 bases at V and 2 bases at J, with 9 bases between the two ends. The CDR3 here is CASNPPTGANVLTF. The CDR3, as DNA: TGTGCCAGCAACCCCCCTACTGGGGCCAACGTCCTGACTTTC.

There are a few counts of this clonotype. The chain combines TRBV4-3 with TRBJ2-3; D is undetermined. The CDR3 runs 14 residues. V was trimmed by 0 bases and J by 6 bases, leaving 10 bases between them. Germline CDR1 is LGHNA and CDR2 is YSLEER. The CDR3 reads CASSQDLVIDTQYF. Here the CDR3 DNA reads TGCGCCAGCAGCCAAGACCTAGTGATCGATACGCAGTATTTT.

The gene calls are TRBV7-9 and TRBJ1-2; 12 bases are a match to TRBD1. The germline CDR1 and CDR2 sequences are SEHNR and FQNEAQ (reference sequence). The CDR3 runs to 17 residues. V gave up 1 base and J gave up 3 bases; unmatched junction bases: 6. In DNA form, the CDR3 reads TGTGCCAGCAGCTTAGGGGACAGGGGGCGCTTCCACTATGGCTACACCTTC. Its protein is CASSLGDRGRFHYGYTF. The variable domain in full, with the rest retrieved from reference TRBV7-9 and TRBJ1-2, is DTGVSQNPRHKITKRGQNVTFRCDPISEHNRLYWYRQTLGQGPEFLTYFQNEAQLEKSRLLSDRFSAERPKGSFSTLEIQRTEQGDSAMYLCASSLGDRGRFHYGYTFGSGTRLTVV.